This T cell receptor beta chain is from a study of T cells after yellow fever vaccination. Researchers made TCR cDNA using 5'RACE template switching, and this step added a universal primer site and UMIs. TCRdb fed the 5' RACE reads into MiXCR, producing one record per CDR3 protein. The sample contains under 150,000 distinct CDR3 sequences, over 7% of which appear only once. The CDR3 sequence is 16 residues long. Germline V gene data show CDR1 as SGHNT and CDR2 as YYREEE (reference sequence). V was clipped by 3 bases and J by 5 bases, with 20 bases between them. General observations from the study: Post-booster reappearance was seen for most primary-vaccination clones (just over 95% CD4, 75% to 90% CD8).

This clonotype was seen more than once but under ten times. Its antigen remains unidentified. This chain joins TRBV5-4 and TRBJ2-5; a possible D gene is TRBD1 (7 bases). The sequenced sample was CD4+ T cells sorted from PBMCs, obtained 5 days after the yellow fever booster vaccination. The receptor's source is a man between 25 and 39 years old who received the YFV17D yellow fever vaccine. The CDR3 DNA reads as TGTGCCAGCAGCTCCGGAGGGGGCATAGTGGAGGAGACCCAGTACTTC. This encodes CASSSGGGIVEETQYF.